The clone carrying this T cell receptor beta chain occurred once. Sequencing used immunoSEQ multiplex PCR; TCRdb keeps in-frame clones, though not all of them. The data contain some 530,000 clones, 65% to 85% of them singletons. This sample was included in a study of shared clonotypes between healthy human individuals. Sequencing input: PBMCs. This sequence was found in a woman aged 40 to 49 in good health. Some clones in this sample may be carry-over from other donors' samples.

CDR3 in DNA: TGTGCCAGCAGCTCCTCGCCGGTTAGGGGGACCGGGGAGCTGTTTTTT. Protein sequence: CASSSSPVRGTGELFF. The V call is TRBV7-8, the J call TRBJ2-2; perhaps TRBD1 as D (6 bases). V was clipped by 4 bases and J by 5 bases, with 17 bases between them. Looked up from germline, CDR1 is SGHVS and CDR2 is FQNEAQ. This CDR3 is 16 amino acids long.